The 10 T cell receptor beta chains below all came from one sample that was sequenced in a study of blood T cell repertoires in COVID-19 (dated by TCRdb to 2019 to 2021). Libraries came from the immunoSEQ multiplex PCR assay. Sourced from immuneACCESS, this table was stored by TCRdb with only in-frame sequences that have V and J called. A share of the clones is absent; for the studies checked, an unresolved V gene accounts for under half, and the remainder has no known explanation. In this sample the table shows about 150,000 clones, around 91% of which occur a single time. Together, the top ten hold over 10% of the sample. Sequencing was done on a sample of peripheral blood. These receptors were obtained from a man in his late teens or twenties with COVID-19, enrolled during active disease.

On this clone: Sequence at one end of the junction differs from germline and may be a read error. The V and J genes are TRBV25-1 and TRBJ2-5; tentative D call: TRBD2 (5 bases). This CDR3 has 12 amino acids. Germline CDR1 MGHDK, CDR2 SYGVNS. Here the CDR3 reads CASNRGFGTQYF. CDR3 coding DNA: TGTGCAAGCAATCGGGGTTTTGGGACCCAGTACTTC.

This clone was recorded only once. V is TRBV28 and J is TRBJ2-5; the D is unclear. The CDR3 sequence is 16 residues long. Germline V gene lookup returns CDR1 MDHEN and CDR2 SYDVKM. V was clipped by 5 bases and J by 0 bases, with 16 bases between them. This CDR3 reads CASSPPEVRYQETQYF. DNA of the CDR3: TGTGCCAGCAGTCCTCCCGAGGTACGGTACCAAGAGACCCAGTACTTC.

The J gene is TRBJ1-5, the V gene TRBV27; D may be TRBD1 (5 bases). The CDR3 extends over 14 amino acids. V was trimmed by 6 bases and J by 0 bases, leaving 9 bases between them. From germline, CDR1 is MNHEY and CDR2 SMNVEV (reference sequence). The CDR3 protein is CASREGFSNQPQHF. The CDR3 bases are TGTGCCAGCAGGGAGGGGTTTAGCAATCAGCCCCAGCATTTT.

This chain joins TRBV19 and TRBJ1-2; possibly TRBD1 for D (6 bases). Trimming removed 3 bases from V and 7 bases from J, with 15 bases in between. Germline V gives CDR1 LNHDA, CDR2 SQIVND (reference sequence). This CDR3 comprises 14 residues. This chain's CDR3 is CASSISAGAGGYTF. CDR3 DNA sequence: TGTGCCAGTAGTATTTCGGCAGGGGCTGGTGGCTACACCTTC.

The rearrangement uses TRBV11-2 and TRBJ2-7; D is unresolved. CDR1 and CDR2 (germline): SGHAT, FQNNGV. The CDR3 is made up of 15 amino acids. Deletions cut 0 bases from V and 6 bases from J, with 15 bases between. Written as DNA, the CDR3 is TGTGCCAGCAGCTTAGACCCATCGGCTAGTCTCGAGCAGTACTTC. This codes for CASSLDPSASLEQYF.

The chain carries TRBV13 and TRBJ2-7; 7 bases are shared with TRBD1. The trim removed 4 bases at V and 0 bases at J, leaving 3 bases unmatched. Germline assignment: CDR1 PRHDT and CDR2 FYEKMQ (reference sequence). This CDR3 is built from 14 residues. Written as DNA, the CDR3 is TGTGCCAGCAGCTCCCGGGACAGCTCCTACGAGCAGTACTTC. It yields the protein CASSSRDSSYEQYF.

The genes are TRBV5-4 and TRBJ2-2; 11 positions match TRBD2. V shed 4 bases and J 5 bases; nucleotides not matched to a gene: 10. The CDR3 is 17 amino acids. Germline V gene lookup returns CDR1 SGHNT and CDR2 YYREEE (reference sequence). CDR3 nucleotide sequence: TGTGCCAGCAGCAGAACCGGGACTAGCGGACTAACCGGGGAGCTGTTTTTT. Protein: CASSRTGTSGLTGELFF.

This chain joins TRBV6-2 or TRBV6-3 and TRBJ1-2, with D perhaps matching TRBD1 (6 bases). The germline V gene encodes CDR1 MNHEY and CDR2 SVGEGT. The V and J ends lost 6 bases and 7 bases respectively, with 15 bases between them. The CDR3 runs to 13 residues. CDR3 coding DNA: TGTGCCAGCAGGCCTACGGGGGGCTCTGGCTACACCTTC. Its translation is CASRPTGGSGYTF.

A single count supports this clone. V usage is TRBV28 and J usage is TRBJ2-1; D possibly corresponds to TRBD1 (6 bases). Germline loops: CDR1 MDHEN, CDR2 SYDVKM. The CDR3 contains 12 residues. V lost 5 bases to trimming and J lost 12 bases, with 14 bases between them. The CDR3 DNA follows: TGTGCCAGCAGTACCTTGCCCAGGGGGCAGTTCTTC. Protein product: CASSTLPRGQFF.

The chain recombines TRBV6-1 with TRBJ1-2, with 7 bases lining up with TRBD1. Losses at the gene ends were 0 bases for V and 7 bases for J; bases not matched to a gene: 5. CDR3 size: 14 residues. Germline CDR1 is MNHNS and CDR2 is SASEGT. The CDR3 DNA reads TGTGCCAGCAGTGAAGCTAGGGGGCGGGCTGGCTACACCTTC. Translated: CASSEARGRAGYTF.